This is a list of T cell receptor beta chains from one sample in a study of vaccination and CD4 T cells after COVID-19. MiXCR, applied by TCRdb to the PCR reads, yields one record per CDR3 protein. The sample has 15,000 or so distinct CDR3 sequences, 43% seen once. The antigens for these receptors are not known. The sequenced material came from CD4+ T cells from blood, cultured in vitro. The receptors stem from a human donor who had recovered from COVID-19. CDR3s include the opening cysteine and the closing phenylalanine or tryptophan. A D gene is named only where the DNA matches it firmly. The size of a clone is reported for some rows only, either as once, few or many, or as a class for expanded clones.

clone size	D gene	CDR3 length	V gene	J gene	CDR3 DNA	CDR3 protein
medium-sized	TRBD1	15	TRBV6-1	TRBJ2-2	TGTGCCAGCAGTGGACAGGGGGCAAGGGGCGGGGAGCTGTTTTTT	CASSGQGARGGELFF
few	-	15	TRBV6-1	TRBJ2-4	TGTGCCAGCAGCACAGGGAATTTAGCCAAAAACATTCAGTACTTC	CASSTGNLAKNIQYF
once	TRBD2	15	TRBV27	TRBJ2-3	TGTGCCAGCAGTTTATCAGGGACTAGCTCAGATACGCAGTATTTT	CASSLSGTSSDTQYF
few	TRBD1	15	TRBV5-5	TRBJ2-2	TGTGCCAGCAGCTTACGGGACAGGAACACCGGGGAGCTGTTTTTT	CASSLRDRNTGELFF
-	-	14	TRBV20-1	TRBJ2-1	TGCAGTGCCAATCCCGAGTCGAGGAGCAATGAGCAGTTCTTC	CSANPESRSNEQFF
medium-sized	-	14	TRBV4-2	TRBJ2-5	TGTGCCAGCAGCCCCCATGGGGCGATGAAGACCCAGTACTTC	CASSPHGAMKTQYF
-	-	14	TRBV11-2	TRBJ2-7	TGTGCCAGCAGCTTACTCTCCCAGGTGGACCGGCAGTACTTC	CASSLLSQVDRQYF
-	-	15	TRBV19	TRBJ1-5	TGTGCCAGTAGCCTTAGAGGTTTTAGCAATCAGCCCCAGCATTTT	CASSLRGFSNQPQHF
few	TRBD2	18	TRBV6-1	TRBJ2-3	TGTGCCAGCAGTATCCGAGCCCAAGCAGCGGGAGTAACAGATACGCAGTATTTT	CASSIRAQAAGVTDTQYF
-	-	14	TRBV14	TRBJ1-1	TGTGCCAGCAGCCAAGTCGGGGCAGTCGACAAAGCTTTCTTT	CASSQVGAVDKAFF
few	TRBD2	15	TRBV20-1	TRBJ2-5	TGCAGTGCTAGAAATCCGGGGGGAACGAAGGAGACCCAGTACTTC	CSARNPGGTKETQYF
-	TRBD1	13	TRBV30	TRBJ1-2	TGTGCCTGGAGCATAGGGGGCGGCGGTGGCTACACCTTC	CAWSIGGGGGYTF